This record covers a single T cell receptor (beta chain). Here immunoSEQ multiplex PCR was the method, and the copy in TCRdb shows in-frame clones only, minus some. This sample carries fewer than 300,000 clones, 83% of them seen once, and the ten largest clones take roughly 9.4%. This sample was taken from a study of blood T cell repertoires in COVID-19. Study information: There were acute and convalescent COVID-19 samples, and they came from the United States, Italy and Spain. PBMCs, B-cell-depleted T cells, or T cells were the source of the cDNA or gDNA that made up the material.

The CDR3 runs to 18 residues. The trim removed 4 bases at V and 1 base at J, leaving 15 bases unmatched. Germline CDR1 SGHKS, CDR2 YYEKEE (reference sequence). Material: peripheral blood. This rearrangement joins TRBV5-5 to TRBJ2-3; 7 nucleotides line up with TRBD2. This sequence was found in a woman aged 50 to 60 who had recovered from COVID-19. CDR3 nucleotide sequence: TGTGCCAGCAGCCCGTATCTTGGAGGGAGGGGCCGCACAGATACGCAGTATTTT. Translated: CASSPYLGGRGRTDTQYF.